What follows describes a single T cell receptor (beta chain). Generated by immunoSEQ multiplex PCR, the TCRdb table keeps only in-frame clones and is missing some. The sample yields fewer than 250,000 clones, roughly 81% seen once. This sample is drawn from a study of blood T cell repertoires in COVID-19. Germline V gene data show CDR1 as SGHKS and CDR2 as YYEKEE (reference sequence). CDR3 length: 12 residues. The germline V and J ends were trimmed by 4 bases and 8 bases, with 12 bases remaining between them. Sequencing used peripheral blood. This sequence was found in a woman in her seventies with active or convalescent COVID-19. The genes are TRBV5-5 and TRBJ1-2; the D is unclear. CDR3 in amino acids: CASSPDTTGYTF. The CDR3 DNA reads TGTGCCAGCAGCCCTGACACGACCGGCTACACCTTC.